Each of the 4 T cell receptor beta chains below was sequenced from the same sample in a study of memory CD4+ T cells and cytomegalovirus serostatus. Using immunoSEQ multiplex PCR, the repertoire was profiled, and TCRdb retains in-frame clones only, with some absent. This table has under 45,000 clones, about 82% appearing once. Single viable CD3+CD4+CD8-CD45RO+ cells were sorted as the memory CD4+ T cells. Material for sequencing was memory CD4+ T cells from blood. The origin of the receptors is an adult in good health and CMV-seronegative.

V usage is TRBV19 and J usage is TRBJ2-7; 10 positions match TRBD2. Per the germline V gene, CDR1 is LNHDA and CDR2 is SQIVND (reference sequence). The J segment lost 5 bases and the V segment lost 6 bases, leaving 4 bases of the junction unmatched. The CDR3 has 13 amino acids. The CDR3 DNA follows: TGTGCCAGTAGGGGACTAGCGACAGACGAGCAGTACTTC. Protein product: CASRGLATDEQYF.

Within the sample, this clone is medium-sized (0.01 to 0.1%). The V call is TRBV7-2, the J call TRBJ2-7, with no clear D. Trimming took off 4 bases at V and 9 bases at J, with 19 bases between the two ends. From germline, CDR1 is SGHTA and CDR2 FQGNSA. CDR3 length: 14 residues. CDR3 region: CASSYVSGEGGQYF. The CDR3 DNA follows: TGTGCCAGCAGCTACGTTAGTGGGGAAGGTGGGCAGTACTTC.

This chain uses TRBV7-2 with TRBJ1-2; TRBD1 agrees at 8 bases. The CDR3 totals 13 residues. Losses at the gene ends were 7 bases for V and 9 bases for J; bases not matched to a gene: 10. The germline V gene encodes CDR1 SGHTA and CDR2 FQGNSA. CDR3 in amino acids: CASTGTGGGSYTF. As DNA, the CDR3 is TGTGCCAGCACCGGGACAGGTGGAGGAAGCTACACCTTC.

The chain uses TRBV10-3 and TRBJ2-5; the match to TRBD1 covers 7 bases. Germline CDR1 reads ENHRY; CDR2 reads SYGVKD. The CDR3 has 14 residues. J lost 5 bases, V lost 4 bases, and 7 bases had no gene match. Here the CDR3 reads CAISVYRGGETQYF. The CDR3, as DNA: TGTGCCATCAGTGTTTACAGGGGTGGCGAGACCCAGTACTTC.